The 7 T cell receptor beta chains below were found in one sample sequenced in a study of blood T cells in healthy people across ages. Next came a second PCR, run for about 7 to 12 cycles, which used a sample-barcoded 5' primer along with a J-beta primer mix. One entry per CDR3 protein results from TCRdb running MiXCR on the 5' RACE reads. The sample records hundreds of thousands of distinct CDR3 sequences, approximately 25% being singletons. These data also formed part of another study, on T cells of mothers and their children.

The sample taken for sequencing was blood. These receptors all come from a boy between 10 and 17 years old in good health.

The chain is built from TRBV4-3 and TRBJ2-4; D not resolved. Germline CDR1 and CDR2: LGHNA and YSLEER. This CDR3 region has 15 residues. V dropped 0 bases and J dropped 2 bases, with 8 bases sitting between them. The CDR3 reads CASSQDLRTKNIQYF. CDR3 bases: TGCGCCAGCAGCCAAGATTTGCGGACCAAAAACATTCAGTACTTC.

This clonotype was observed a handful of times. The genes are TRBV6-5 and TRBJ2-2; the match to TRBD1 covers 9 bases. J lost 5 bases, V lost 6 bases, and 10 bases had no gene match. The length of the CDR3 is 16 residues. Germline V lookup: CDR1 MNHEY, CDR2 SVGAGI. CDR3 nucleotides: TGTGCCAGCAGCCTACTCTGGGACAGGGTTACCGGGGAGCTGTTTTTT. As protein: CASSLLWDRVTGELFF.

This clonotype was detected a few times. The chain carries TRBV15 and TRBJ2-5; TRBD2 matches 7 bases. With V trimmed by 5 bases and J by 4 bases, 4 bases remained unmatched. Germline values: CDR1 LNHNV, CDR2 YYDKDF (reference sequence). The CDR3 sequence is 13 residues long. CDR3 nucleotides: TGTGCCACCAGCGGGAGGGCTGGAGAGACCCAGTACTTC. As protein: CATSGRAGETQYF.

This chain connects TRBV20-1 to TRBJ2-7; 9 nucleotides line up with TRBD2. Germline assignment: CDR1 DFQATT and CDR2 SNEGSKA (reference sequence). Trimming took 0 bases from V and 0 from J; bases not matched to a gene: 6. The CDR3 runs to 16 residues. CDR3 in amino acids: CSARETHSGSSYEQYF. CDR3 DNA: TGCAGTGCTAGAGAGACCCATAGCGGGAGCTCCTACGAGCAGTACTTC.

This clonotype was counted a few times. V gene TRBV28 combines with J gene TRBJ2-3; D is perhaps TRBD2 (5 bases). CDR3 length equals 15 residues. The V end lost 3 bases, the J end lost 0 bases, and 10 bases lay between the germline ends. The germline CDR1 and CDR2 sequences are MDHEN and SYDVKM. CDR3 nucleotides: TGTGCCAGCAGTTTCACGGGAACTAGCACAGATACGCAGTATTTT. Amino acid sequence: CASSFTGTSTDTQYF.

This clonotype has a handful of counts. The chain joins TRBV5-6 to TRBJ1-4, with 9 bases lining up with TRBD1. This CDR3 region has 14 residues. CDR1 SGHDT and CDR2 YYEEEE come from the germline V gene. Losses at the gene ends were 5 bases for V and 8 bases for J; bases not matched to a gene: 7. For the CDR3, the DNA is TGTGCCAGCAGTAAGGACAGGGGCGCAGAAAAACTGTTTTTT. Translated, it gives CASSKDRGAEKLFF. Using reference TRBV5-6 and TRBJ1-4 for the parts outside the CDR3, the full variable domain is DAGVTQSPTHLIKTRGQQVTLRCSPKSGHDTVSWYQQALGQGPQFIFQYYEEEERQRGNFPDRFSGHQFPNYSSELNVNALLLGDSALYLCASSKDRGAEKLFFGSGTQLSVL.

The rearrangement joins TRBV29-1 to TRBJ2-3, with D unclear. The V gene's germline CDR1 is SQVTM and CDR2 ANQGSEA. The CDR3 loop spans 13 amino acids. The V gene lost 3 bases and the J gene lost 3 bases, with 10 bases spanning the gap. CDR3 sequence reads: CSVEPRLTDTQYF. CDR3 nucleotides: TGCAGCGTTGAGCCCCGGTTGACAGATACGCAGTATTTT.